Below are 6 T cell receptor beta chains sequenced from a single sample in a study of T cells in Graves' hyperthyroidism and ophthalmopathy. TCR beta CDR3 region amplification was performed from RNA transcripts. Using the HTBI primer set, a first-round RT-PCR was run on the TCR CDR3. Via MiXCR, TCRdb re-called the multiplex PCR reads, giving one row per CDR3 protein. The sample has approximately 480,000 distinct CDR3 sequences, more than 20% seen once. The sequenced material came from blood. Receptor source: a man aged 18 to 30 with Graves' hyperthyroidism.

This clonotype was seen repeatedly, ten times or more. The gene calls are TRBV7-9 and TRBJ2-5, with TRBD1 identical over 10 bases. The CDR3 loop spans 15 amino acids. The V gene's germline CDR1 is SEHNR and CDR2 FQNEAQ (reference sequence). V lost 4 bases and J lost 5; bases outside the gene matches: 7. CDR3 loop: CASSWGQGTRETQYF. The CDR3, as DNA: TGTGCCAGCAGCTGGGGACAGGGGACTAGGGAGACCCAGTACTTC.

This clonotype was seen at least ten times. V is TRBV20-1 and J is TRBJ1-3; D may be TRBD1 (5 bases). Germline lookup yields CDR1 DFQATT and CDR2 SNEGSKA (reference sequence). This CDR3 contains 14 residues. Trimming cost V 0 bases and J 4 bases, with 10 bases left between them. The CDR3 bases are TGCAGTGCTAGAGATCTCGGGGGGGGAAACACCATATATTTT. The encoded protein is CSARDLGGGNTIYF.

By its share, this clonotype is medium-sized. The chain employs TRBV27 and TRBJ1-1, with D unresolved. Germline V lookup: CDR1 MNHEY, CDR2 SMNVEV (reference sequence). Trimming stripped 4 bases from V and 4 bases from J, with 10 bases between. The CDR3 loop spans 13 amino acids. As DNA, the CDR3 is TGTGCCAGCAGTTATGCAGCCAGCACTGAAGCTTTCTTT. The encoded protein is CASSYAASTEAFF.

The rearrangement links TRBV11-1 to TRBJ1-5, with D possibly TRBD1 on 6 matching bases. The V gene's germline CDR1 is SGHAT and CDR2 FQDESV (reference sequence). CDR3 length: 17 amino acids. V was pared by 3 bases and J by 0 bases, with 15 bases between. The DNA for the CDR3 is TGTGCCAGCAGCTTTTCAGGGGACCCCTATAGCAATCAGCCCCAGCATTTT. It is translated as CASSFSGDPYSNQPQHF.

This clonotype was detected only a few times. CDR3 loop: CASSSFEQGAYSYEQYF. In DNA, the CDR3 is TGTGCCAGCAGCTCCTTTGAACAGGGTGCCTACTCCTACGAGCAGTACTTC. V usage is TRBV11-1 and J usage is TRBJ2-7, with TRBD1 as a possible D gene (6 bases). The germline V gene encodes CDR1 SGHAT and CDR2 FQDESV (reference sequence). V was trimmed by 4 bases and J by 0 bases, leaving 19 bases between them. The CDR3 length is 17 residues.

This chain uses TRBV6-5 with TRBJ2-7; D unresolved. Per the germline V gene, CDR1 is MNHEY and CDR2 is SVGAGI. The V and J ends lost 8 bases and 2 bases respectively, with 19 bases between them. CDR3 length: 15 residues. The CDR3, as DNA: TGTGCCAGCTGTCACGGGCGGATGATGACCTACGAGCAGTACTTC. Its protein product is CASCHGRMMTYEQYF.